This entry concerns a single TCR beta chain. Antigen unknown. These data originate in a study of CD8+ T cells in alopecia areata. Whole-study findings and limits: Researchers report lesional scalp, most notably alopecia totalis/universalis, outstripped normal scalp in clonality.

The germline V gene has CDR1 SGDLS and CDR2 YYNGEE. The CDR3 covers 12 residues. The V gene lost 6 bases and the J gene lost 10 bases, with 11 bases spanning the gap. As part of sample collection, lesional scalp punch biopsies and peripheral blood were taken from alopecia areata patients. RNA, once extracted, was reverse transcribed into cDNA for use as the sequencing template. TCRdb keeps only in-frame clones here, not all; method: immunoSEQ multiplex PCR. The sample has 150,000 to 190,000 clones, under 60% seen once. Material: CD8+ T cells sorted from blood, obtained at week 0. The receptor was isolated from a human donor with alopecia areata. The V call is TRBV9, the J call TRBJ1-6; tentatively, D is TRBD1 (6 bases). The CDR3 loop reads CASNIGGSPLHF. CDR3 DNA sequence: TGTGCCAGCAACATAGGGGGGTCACCCCTCCACTTT. The full variable domain, with the rest looked up from reference TRBV9 and TRBJ1-6, is DSGVTQTPKHLITATGQRVTLRCSPRSGDLSVYWYQQSLDQGLQFLIQYYNGEERAKGNILERFSAQQFPDLHSELNLSSLELGDSALYFCASNIGGSPLHFGNGTRLTVT.